This is a list of T cell receptor beta chains from one sample in a study of monozygotic twins with inflammatory bowel disease. With the 5' RACE reads reprocessed, TCRdb shows one record per CDR3 protein and no DNA. This sample's table has 88,000 or so distinct CDR3 sequences. Material: blood. These receptors all stem from a human donor with ulcerative colitis or Crohn's disease, or a healthy co-twin of an affected twin (not recorded which). Both conserved end residues are part of each CDR3.

V,J,CDR3
TRBV19,TRBJ2-5,CASSIDSSPGQGETQYF
TRBV4-1,TRBJ2-5,CASSFSQRGGETQYF
TRBV7-9,TRBJ2-7,CASSGGEGRSSYEQYF
TRBV20-1,TRBJ1-1,CSATQDGNTEAFF
TRBV20-1,TRBJ2-1,CSAPTRPYNEQFF
TRBV20-1,TRBJ1-1,CSATGTAIPLNTEAFF
TRBV20-1,TRBJ2-2,CSARRQPTGELFF
TRBV2,TRBJ2-1,CATFSGGGQGEQFF
TRBV3-1,TRBJ1-1,CASSQHGQAHTEAFF
TRBV18,TRBJ2-6,CASSPLSGVGQGNSGANVLTF